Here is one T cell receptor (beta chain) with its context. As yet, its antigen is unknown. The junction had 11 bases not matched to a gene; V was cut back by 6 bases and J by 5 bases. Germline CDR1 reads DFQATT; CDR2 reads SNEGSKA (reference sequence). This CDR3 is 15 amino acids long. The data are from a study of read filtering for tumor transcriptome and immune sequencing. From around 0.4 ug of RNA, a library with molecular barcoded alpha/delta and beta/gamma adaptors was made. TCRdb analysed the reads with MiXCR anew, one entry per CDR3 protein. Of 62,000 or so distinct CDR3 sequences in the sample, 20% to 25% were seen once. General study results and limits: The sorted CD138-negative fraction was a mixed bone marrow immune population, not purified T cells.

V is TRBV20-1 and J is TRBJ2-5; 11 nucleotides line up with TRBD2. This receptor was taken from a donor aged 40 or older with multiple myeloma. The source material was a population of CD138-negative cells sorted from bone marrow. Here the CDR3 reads CSAQRPTSGSETQYF. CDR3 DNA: TGCAGTGCCCAGAGGCCCACTAGCGGGAGTGAGACCCAGTACTTC.